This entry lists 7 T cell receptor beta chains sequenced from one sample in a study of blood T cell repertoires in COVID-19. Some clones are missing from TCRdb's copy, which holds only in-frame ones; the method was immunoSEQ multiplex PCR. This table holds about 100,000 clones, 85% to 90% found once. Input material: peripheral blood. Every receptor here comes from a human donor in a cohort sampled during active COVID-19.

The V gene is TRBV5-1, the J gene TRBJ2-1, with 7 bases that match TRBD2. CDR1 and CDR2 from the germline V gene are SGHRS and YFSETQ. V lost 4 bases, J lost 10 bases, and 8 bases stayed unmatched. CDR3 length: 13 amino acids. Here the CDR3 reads CASSPTGGSEQFF. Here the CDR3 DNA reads TGCGCCAGCAGCCCCACCGGGGGGTCCGAGCAGTTCTTC.

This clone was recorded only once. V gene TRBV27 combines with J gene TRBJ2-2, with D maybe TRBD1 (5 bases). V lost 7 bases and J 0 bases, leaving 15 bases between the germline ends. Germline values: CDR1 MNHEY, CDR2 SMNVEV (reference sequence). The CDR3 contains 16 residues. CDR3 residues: CASTSDISPNTGELFF. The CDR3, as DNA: TGTGCCAGCACCTCGGACATATCACCGAACACCGGGGAGCTGTTTTTT.

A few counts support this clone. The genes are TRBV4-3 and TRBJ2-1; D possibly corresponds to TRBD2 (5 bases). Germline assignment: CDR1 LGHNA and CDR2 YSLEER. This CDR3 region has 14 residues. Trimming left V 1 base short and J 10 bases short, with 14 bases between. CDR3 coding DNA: TGCGCCAGCAGCCAAGTAGGGAGCTTACCCGAGCAGTTCTTC. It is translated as CASSQVGSLPEQFF.

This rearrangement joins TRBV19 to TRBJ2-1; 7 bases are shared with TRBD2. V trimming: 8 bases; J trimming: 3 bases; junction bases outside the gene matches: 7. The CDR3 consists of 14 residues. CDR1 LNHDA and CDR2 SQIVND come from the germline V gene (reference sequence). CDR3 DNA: TGTGCCAGTCGAAGAGGACTAGACTACAATGAGCAGTTCTTC. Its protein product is CASRRGLDYNEQFF.

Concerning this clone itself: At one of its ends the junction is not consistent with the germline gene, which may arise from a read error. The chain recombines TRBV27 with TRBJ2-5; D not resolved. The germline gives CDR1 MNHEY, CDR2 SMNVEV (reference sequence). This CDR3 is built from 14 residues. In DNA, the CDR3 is TGTGCCAGCAGTCCAGAGACCCCACCAGAGGCCCAGTACTTC. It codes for CASSPETPPEAQYF.

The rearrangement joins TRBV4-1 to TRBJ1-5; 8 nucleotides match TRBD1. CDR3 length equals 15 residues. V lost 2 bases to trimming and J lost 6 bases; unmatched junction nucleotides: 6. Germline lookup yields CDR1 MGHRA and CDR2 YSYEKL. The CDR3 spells CASSQQTGAFQPQHF. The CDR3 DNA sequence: TGCGCCAGCAGCCAACAGACAGGGGCATTTCAGCCCCAGCATTTT.

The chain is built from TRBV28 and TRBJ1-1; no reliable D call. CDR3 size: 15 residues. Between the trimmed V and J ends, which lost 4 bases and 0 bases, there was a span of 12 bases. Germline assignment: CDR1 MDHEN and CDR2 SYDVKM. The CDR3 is CASSWEGPMNTEAFF. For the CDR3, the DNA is TGTGCCAGCAGTTGGGAGGGTCCTATGAACACTGAAGCTTTCTTT.